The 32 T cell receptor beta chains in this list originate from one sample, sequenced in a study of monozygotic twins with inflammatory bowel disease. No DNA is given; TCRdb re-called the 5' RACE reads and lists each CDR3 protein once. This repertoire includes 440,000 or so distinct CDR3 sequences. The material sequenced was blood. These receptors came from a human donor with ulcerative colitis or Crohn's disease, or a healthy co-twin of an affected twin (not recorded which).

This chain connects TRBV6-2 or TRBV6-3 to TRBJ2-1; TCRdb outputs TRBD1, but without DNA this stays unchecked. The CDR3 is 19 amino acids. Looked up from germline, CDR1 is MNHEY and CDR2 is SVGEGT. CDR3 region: CASSYELFGARLPYNEQFF.

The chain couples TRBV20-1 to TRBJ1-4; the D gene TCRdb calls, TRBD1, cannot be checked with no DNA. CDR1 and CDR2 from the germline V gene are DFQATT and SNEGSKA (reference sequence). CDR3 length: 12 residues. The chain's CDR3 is CSAPAGDGKLFF.

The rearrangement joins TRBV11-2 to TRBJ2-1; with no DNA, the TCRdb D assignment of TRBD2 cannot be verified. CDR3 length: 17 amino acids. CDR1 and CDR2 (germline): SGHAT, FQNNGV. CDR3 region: CASSPRASGSSLNEQFF.

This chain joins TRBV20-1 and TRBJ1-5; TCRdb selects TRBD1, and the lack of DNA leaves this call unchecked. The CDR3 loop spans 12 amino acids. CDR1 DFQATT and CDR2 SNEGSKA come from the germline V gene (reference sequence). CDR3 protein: CSAGTGGQPQHF.

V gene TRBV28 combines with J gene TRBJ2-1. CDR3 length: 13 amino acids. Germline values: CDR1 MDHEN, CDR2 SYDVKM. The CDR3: CASKKLDRNEQFF. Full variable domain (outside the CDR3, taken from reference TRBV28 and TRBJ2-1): DVKVTQSSRYLVKRTGEKVFLECVQDMDHENMFWYRQDPGLGLRLIYFSYDVKMKEKGDIPEGYSVSREKKERFSLILESASTNQTSMYLCASKKLDRNEQFFGPGTRLTVL.

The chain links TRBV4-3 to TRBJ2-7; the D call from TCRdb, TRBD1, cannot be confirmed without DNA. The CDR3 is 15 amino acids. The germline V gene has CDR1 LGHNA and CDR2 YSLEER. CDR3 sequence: CASSQVPGALDEQYF.

CDR3: CAWSPRTGFTEAFF. The gene calls are TRBV30 and TRBJ1-1; TCRdb's D gene call, TRBD1, goes unchecked for lack of DNA. This CDR3 spans 14 amino acids. Germline-derived CDR1 and CDR2 are GTSNPN and SVGIG (reference sequence).

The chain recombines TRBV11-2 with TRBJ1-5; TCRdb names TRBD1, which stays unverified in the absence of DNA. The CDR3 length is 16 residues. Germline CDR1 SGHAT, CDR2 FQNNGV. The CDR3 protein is CASSARQGGSNQPQHF. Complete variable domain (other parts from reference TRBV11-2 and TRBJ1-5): EAGVAQSPRYKIIEKRQSVAFWCNPISGHATLYWYQQILGQGPKLLIQFQNNGVVDDSQLPKDRFSAERLKGVDSTLKIQPAKLEDSAVYLCASSARQGGSNQPQHFGDGTRLSIL.

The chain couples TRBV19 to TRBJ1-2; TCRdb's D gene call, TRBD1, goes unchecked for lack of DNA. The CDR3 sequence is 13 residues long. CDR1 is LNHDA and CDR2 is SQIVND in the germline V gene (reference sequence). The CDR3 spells CASRRGGTYGYTF.

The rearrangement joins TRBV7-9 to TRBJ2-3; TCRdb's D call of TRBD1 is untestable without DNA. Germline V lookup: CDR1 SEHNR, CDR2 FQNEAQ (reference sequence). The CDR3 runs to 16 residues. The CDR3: CASGTWAELHPDTQYF.

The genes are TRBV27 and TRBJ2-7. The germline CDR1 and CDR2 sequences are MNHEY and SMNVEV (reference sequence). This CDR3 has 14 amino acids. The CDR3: CASSLFRASYEQYF.

This CDR3 is CASSAGLAEYYNEQFF. This rearrangement joins TRBV5-1 to TRBJ2-1; TCRdb selects TRBD2, and the lack of DNA leaves this call unchecked. CDR1 and CDR2 (germline): SGHRS, YFSETQ. This CDR3 comprises 16 residues.

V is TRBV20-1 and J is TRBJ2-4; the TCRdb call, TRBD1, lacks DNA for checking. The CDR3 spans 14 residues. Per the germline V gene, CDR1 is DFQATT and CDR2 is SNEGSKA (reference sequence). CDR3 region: CSAGDNLAKNIQYF.

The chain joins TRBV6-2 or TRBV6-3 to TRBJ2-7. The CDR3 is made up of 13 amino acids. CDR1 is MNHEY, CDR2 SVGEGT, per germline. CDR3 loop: CASSRSLSYEQYF.

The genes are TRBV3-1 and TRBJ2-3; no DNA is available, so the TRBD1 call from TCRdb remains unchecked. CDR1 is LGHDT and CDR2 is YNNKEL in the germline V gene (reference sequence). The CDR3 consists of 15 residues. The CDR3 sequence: CASSQPGGSTDTQYF.

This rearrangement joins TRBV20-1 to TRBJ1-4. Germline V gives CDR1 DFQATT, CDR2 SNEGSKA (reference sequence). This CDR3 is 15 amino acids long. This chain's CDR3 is CSASRGAGDGEKLFF.

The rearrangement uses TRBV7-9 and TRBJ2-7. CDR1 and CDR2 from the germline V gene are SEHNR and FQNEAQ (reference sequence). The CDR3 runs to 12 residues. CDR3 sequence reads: CASSSGGFEQYF.

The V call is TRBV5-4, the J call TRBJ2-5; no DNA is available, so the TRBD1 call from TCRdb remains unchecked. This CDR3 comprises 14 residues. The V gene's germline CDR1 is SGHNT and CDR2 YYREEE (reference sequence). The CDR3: CASSSSDNQETQYF.

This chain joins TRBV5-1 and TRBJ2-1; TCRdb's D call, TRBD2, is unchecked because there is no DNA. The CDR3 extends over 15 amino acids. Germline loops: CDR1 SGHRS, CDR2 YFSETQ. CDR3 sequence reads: CASSLRLAGAVEQFF.

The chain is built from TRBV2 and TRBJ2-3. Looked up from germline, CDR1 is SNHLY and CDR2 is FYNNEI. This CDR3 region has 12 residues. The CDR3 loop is CASSIFSDTQYF.

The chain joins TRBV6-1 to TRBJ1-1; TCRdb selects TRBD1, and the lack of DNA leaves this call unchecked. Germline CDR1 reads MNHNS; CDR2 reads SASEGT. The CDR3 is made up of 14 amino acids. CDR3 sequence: CASSTGLPNTEAFF.

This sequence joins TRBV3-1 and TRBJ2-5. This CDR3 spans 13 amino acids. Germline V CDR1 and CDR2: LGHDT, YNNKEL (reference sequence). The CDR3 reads CASTKTGSETQYF.

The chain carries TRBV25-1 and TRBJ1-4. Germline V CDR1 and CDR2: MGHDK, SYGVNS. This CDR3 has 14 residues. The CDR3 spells CASSVPGFGEKLFF.

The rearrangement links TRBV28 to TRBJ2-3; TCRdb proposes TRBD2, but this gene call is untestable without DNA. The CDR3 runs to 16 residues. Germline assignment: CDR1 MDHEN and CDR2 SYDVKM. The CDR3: CASSFTSGRETDTQYF.

The CDR3 loop reads CASSPRDTGYQPQHF. The chain employs TRBV18 and TRBJ1-5; the TRBD1 assignment by TCRdb is unverifiable without DNA. The CDR3 runs to 15 residues. Per the germline V gene, CDR1 is KGHSH and CDR2 is LQKENI.

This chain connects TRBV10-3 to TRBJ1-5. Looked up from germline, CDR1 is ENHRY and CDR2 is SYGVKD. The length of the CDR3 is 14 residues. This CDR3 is CAISGSTSNQPQHF.

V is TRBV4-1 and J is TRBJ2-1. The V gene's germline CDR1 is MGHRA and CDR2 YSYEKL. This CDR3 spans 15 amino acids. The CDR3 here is CASSQAPDSYNEQFF.

Here the CDR3 reads CSARDPVGNYGYTF. The gene calls are TRBV20-1 and TRBJ1-2. CDR3 length: 14 amino acids. CDR1 and CDR2 (germline): DFQATT, SNEGSKA (reference sequence).

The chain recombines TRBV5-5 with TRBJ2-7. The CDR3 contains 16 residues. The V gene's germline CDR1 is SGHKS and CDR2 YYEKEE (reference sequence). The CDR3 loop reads CASSLGPQKDTYEQYF.

CDR3 sequence reads: CASSLGQGRNTGELFF. J is TRBJ2-2 and V is TRBV5-4; the D call of TRBD1 rests on TCRdb alone, since no DNA is present to check it. The CDR3 consists of 16 residues. Looked up from germline, CDR1 is SGHNT and CDR2 is YYREEE (reference sequence).

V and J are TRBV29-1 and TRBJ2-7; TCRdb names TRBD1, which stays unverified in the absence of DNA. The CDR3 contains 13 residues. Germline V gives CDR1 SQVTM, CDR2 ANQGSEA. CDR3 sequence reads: CSARQGKGGEQYF.

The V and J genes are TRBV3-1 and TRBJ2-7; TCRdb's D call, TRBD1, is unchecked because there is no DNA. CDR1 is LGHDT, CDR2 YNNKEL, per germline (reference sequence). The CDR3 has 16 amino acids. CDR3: CASSQRDRGTPYEQYF.